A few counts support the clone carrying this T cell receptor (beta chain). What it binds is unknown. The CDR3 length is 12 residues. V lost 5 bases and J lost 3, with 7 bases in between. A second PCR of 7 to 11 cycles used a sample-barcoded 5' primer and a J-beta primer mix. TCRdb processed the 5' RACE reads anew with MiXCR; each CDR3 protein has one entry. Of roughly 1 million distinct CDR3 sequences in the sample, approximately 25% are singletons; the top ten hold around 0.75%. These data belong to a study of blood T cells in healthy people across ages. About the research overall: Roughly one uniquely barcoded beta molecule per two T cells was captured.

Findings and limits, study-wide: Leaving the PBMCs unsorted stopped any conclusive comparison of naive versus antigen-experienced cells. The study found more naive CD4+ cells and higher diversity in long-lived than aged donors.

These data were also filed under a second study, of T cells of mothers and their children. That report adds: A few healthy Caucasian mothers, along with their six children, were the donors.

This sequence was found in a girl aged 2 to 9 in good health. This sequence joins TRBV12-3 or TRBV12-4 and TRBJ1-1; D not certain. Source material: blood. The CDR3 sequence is CASSPSYTEAFF. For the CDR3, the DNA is TGTGCCAGCAGTCCCTCCTACACTGAAGCTTTCTTT.